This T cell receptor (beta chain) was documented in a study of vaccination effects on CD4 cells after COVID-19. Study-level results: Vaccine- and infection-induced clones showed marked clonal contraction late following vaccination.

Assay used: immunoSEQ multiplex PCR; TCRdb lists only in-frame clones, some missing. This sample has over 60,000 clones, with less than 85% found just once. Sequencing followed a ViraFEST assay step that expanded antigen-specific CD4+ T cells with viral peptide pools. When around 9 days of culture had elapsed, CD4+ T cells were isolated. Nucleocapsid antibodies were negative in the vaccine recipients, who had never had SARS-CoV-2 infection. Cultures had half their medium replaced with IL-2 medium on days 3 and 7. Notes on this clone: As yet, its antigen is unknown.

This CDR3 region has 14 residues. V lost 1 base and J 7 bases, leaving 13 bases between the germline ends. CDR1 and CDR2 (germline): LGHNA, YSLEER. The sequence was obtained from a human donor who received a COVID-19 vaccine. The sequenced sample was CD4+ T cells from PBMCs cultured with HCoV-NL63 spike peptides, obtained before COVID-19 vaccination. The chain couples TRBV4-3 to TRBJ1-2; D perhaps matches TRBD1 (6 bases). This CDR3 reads CASSQVEQGRGYTF. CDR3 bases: TGCGCCAGCAGCCAAGTGGAACAGGGACGTGGCTACACCTTC.